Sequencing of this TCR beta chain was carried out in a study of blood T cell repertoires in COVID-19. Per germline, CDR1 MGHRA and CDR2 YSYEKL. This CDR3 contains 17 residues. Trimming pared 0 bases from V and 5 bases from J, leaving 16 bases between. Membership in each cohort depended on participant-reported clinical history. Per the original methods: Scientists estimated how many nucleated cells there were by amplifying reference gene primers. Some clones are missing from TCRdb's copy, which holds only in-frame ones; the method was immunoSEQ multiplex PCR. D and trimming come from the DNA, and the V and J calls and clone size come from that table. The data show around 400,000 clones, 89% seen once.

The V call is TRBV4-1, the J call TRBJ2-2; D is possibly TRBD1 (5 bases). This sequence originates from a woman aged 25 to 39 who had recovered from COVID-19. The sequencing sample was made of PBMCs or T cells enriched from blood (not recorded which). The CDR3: CASSQEGRSPGTGELFF. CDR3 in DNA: TGCGCCAGCAGCCAAGAAGGGCGGTCTCCAGGGACCGGGGAGCTGTTTTTT.